The TCR beta chain under discussion was sequenced for a study of shared clonotypes between healthy human individuals. CD8 cells classed as naive were CD45RO-negative and positively selected for CCR7, excluding terminally differentiated effector memory CD45RA+ cells. Looked up from germline, CDR1 is SNHLY and CDR2 is FYNNEI. The CDR3 runs 13 residues. With 6 bases removed from V and 1 base from J, the gap between germline ends came to 10 bases. TCRdb's table, derived via immunoSEQ multiplex PCR, lists solely in-frame clones and lacks some. This table has approximately 2,000,000 clones, 85% to 95% appearing once.

The TCR originated in a man in his late teens or twenties in good health. Some clones in this sample may be carry-over from other donors' samples. This chain uses TRBV2 with TRBJ2-7; D unresolved. Sequenced material: naive CD8+ T cells from PBMCs. The CDR3 bases are TGTGCCAGCAGAGAGGACCAGTCCTACGAGCAGTACTTC. As protein: CASREDQSYEQYF.